One and the same sample provided the 26 T cell receptor beta chains below, sequenced in a study of T cell responses to AZD1222 COVID-19 vaccine. Sequenced by immunoSEQ multiplex PCR; TCRdb stores in-frame clones only, minus some. The data contain hundreds of thousands of clones, around 92% of them seen just once; the ten biggest clones take up around 0.58%. Here the sequenced sample was peripheral blood, taken 28 days after the second AZD1222 dose. Receptors were obtained from an adult who received the AZD1222 COVID-19 vaccine.

This chain links TRBV19 with TRBJ1-3, with unresolved D. The CDR3 has 11 amino acids. V lost 4 bases, J lost 6 bases, and 4 bases lay in between. CDR1 is LNHDA, CDR2 SQIVND, per germline (reference sequence). Here the CDR3 DNA reads TGTGCCAGTAGTAGCTCAAACACCATATATTTT. The encoded protein is CASSSSNTIYF.

This clone was recorded once. The V gene is TRBV27, the J gene TRBJ2-3; D unclear. Trimming took off 8 bases at V and 2 bases at J, with 29 bases between the two ends. Germline V CDR1 and CDR2: MNHEY, SMNVEV (reference sequence). This CDR3 has 19 residues. The CDR3 reads CASRGQASMWTPLTDTQYF. In DNA, the CDR3 is TGTGCCAGCCGTGGCCAGGCCTCTATGTGGACCCCCCTCACAGATACGCAGTATTTT.

This rearrangement joins TRBV2 to TRBJ1-2; TRBD1 might be the D (6 bases). This CDR3 comprises 12 residues. Trimming took 7 bases from V and 7 from J, leaving 13 bases between them. CDR1 and CDR2 (germline): SNHLY, FYNNEI. Here the CDR3 reads CASKGEGSGYTF. CDR3 DNA: TGTGCCAGCAAGGGGGAGGGGTCTGGCTACACCTTC.

The chain recombines TRBV19 with TRBJ2-7; D perhaps matches TRBD2 (6 bases). V lost 3 bases and J lost 2, with 11 bases in between. CDR3 length: 14 residues. CDR1 is LNHDA, CDR2 SQIVND, per germline (reference sequence). The CDR3 loop is CASSMGSGPYEQYF. The DNA for the CDR3 is TGTGCCAGTAGTATGGGTAGCGGTCCCTACGAGCAGTACTTC.

This clone was detected once. V gene TRBV20-1 combines with J gene TRBJ2-7, with D unresolved. The CDR3 runs to 13 residues. The V end was cut by 3 bases, the J end by 0 bases, with 9 bases between. Germline loops: CDR1 DFQATT, CDR2 SNEGSKA (reference sequence). DNA for the CDR3: TGCAGTGCTAGTTTGTATTCCTCCTACGAGCAGTACTTC. Translating gives CSASLYSSYEQYF.

The J gene is TRBJ2-2, the V gene TRBV28; D tentatively reads TRBD1 or TRBD2 (5 bases each). The germline V gene encodes CDR1 MDHEN and CDR2 SYDVKM. The CDR3 is 14 amino acids. The V end lost 10 bases, the J end lost 3 bases, and 15 bases lay between the germline ends. CDR3 in amino acids: CATVTGPYTGELFF. The CDR3 DNA follows: TGTGCCACCGTGACGGGACCCTACACCGGGGAGCTGTTTTTT.

The chain has TRBV5-6 and TRBJ1-5; D remains unclear. Germline V lookup: CDR1 SGHDT, CDR2 YYEEEE. V was trimmed by 1 base and J by 9 bases, leaving 17 bases between them. The CDR3 is 15 residues long. CDR3 sequence (DNA): TGTGCCAGCAGCTTGAGAACAGTTCCTGGTATGCCCCAGCATTTT. Its translation is CASSLRTVPGMPQHF.

The chain is built from TRBV19 and TRBJ1-5; a possible D gene is TRBD1 (5 bases). There are 13 residues in the CDR3. Looked up from germline, CDR1 is LNHDA and CDR2 is SQIVND (reference sequence). Trimming shortened V by 6 bases and J by 5 bases, and 11 bases separated the two germline ends. This CDR3 is CASSRQSDQPQHF. CDR3 nucleotide sequence: TGTGCCAGTAGCAGACAGTCCGATCAGCCCCAGCATTTT.

The chain joins TRBV7-9 to TRBJ2-1; 9 bases align to TRBD2. CDR1 and CDR2 (germline): SEHNR, FQNEAQ (reference sequence). V gave up 8 bases and J gave up 5 bases; unmatched junction bases: 4. CDR3 size: 13 residues. CDR3 DNA sequence: TGTGCCAGCCGCGGGACTAGCAACAATGAGCAGTTCTTC. The encoded protein is CASRGTSNNEQFF. The variable domain in full, with the rest retrieved from reference TRBV7-9 and TRBJ2-1, is DTGVSQNPRHKITKRGQNVTFRCDPISEHNRLYWYRQTLGQGPEFLTYFQNEAQLEKSRLLSDRFSAERPKGSFSTLEIQRTEQGDSAMYLCASRGTSNNEQFFGPGTRLTVL.

The chain links TRBV3-1 (or the pseudogene TRBV3-2) to TRBJ1-1; 7 bases fit TRBD1. The germline V gene encodes CDR1 LGHDT and CDR2 YNNKEL (reference sequence). Trimming removed 3 bases from V and 1 base from J; junction bases left unmatched: 5. This CDR3 is 15 amino acids long. CDR3 loop: CASSHRQGTNTEAFF. CDR3 DNA: TGTGCCAGCAGCCACCGACAGGGAACGAACACTGAAGCTTTCTTT.

J is TRBJ1-5 and V is TRBV24-1; 7 bases match TRBD1. Germline V gene data show CDR1 as KGHDR and CDR2 as SFDVKD. J was trimmed by 7 bases and V by 3 bases; bases with no gene match: 8. This CDR3 is 15 amino acids long. The CDR3 DNA reads as TGTGCCACCAGTGATGGGGGACAGCCGGGACAGCCCCAGCATTTT. Protein sequence: CATSDGGQPGQPQHF.

The chain recombines TRBV7-9 with TRBJ1-1; TRBD1 agrees at 8 bases. The CDR3 is 15 residues long. Germline trimming cut 6 bases from V and 0 bases from J; bases unmatched to any gene: 6. The germline V gene encodes CDR1 SEHNR and CDR2 FQNEAQ (reference sequence). The DNA for the CDR3 is TGTGCCAGCAGAGCCGGGACAGGTTTGAACACTGAAGCTTTCTTT. Protein: CASRAGTGLNTEAFF.

This chain links TRBV13 with TRBJ2-7; D remains ambiguous. V shed 6 bases and J shed 6 bases, with 9 bases lying between them. Germline CDR1 and CDR2: PRHDT and FYEKMQ (reference sequence). The CDR3 contains 11 residues. The CDR3 sequence is CASSSNAEQYF. In nucleotides, the CDR3 is TGTGCCAGCAGTTCCAATGCCGAGCAGTACTTC.

This clone showed up just once. This chain links TRBV27 with TRBJ1-5; 9 positions match TRBD1. Trimming took 8 bases from V and 7 from J; bases not matched to a gene: 21. The CDR3 is made up of 18 amino acids. Looked up from germline, CDR1 is MNHEY and CDR2 is SMNVEV (reference sequence). The DNA for the CDR3 is TGTGCCAGCGGGGTCGGGGAGACCGGACAGGGGATGAAGCAGCCCCAGCATTTT. Protein: CASGVGETGQGMKQPQHF.

The V and J genes are TRBV2 and TRBJ2-7; D call uncertain. Germline V gene sequence: CDR1 SNHLY, CDR2 FYNNEI. The CDR3 is 12 residues long. V was clipped by 7 bases and J by 2 bases, with 9 bases between them. Here the CDR3 DNA reads TGTGCCAGCACCAGAGATGCCTACGAGCAGTACTTC. Translation: CASTRDAYEQYF.

This sequence joins TRBV2 and TRBJ1-6, with TRBD1 identical over 8 bases. The J segment lost 7 bases and the V segment lost 9 bases, leaving 5 bases of the junction unmatched. The CDR3 extends over 13 amino acids. Germline lookup yields CDR1 SNHLY and CDR2 FYNNEI. The DNA for the CDR3 is TGTGCCAGGGGGACAGGCCGGAATTCACCCCTCCACTTT. Translated, it gives CARGTGRNSPLHF.

V is TRBV15 and J is TRBJ2-5; 10 bases line up with TRBD2. Trimming at V came to 2 bases and at J to 3 bases, leaving 6 bases not matched to a gene. Germline V gene lookup returns CDR1 LNHNV and CDR2 YYDKDF (reference sequence). The CDR3 is made up of 16 amino acids. Here the CDR3 reads CATSRFEGLAEETQYF. In nucleotides, the CDR3 is TGTGCCACCAGCAGATTCGAAGGACTAGCGGAAGAGACCCAGTACTTC.

J is TRBJ1-6 and V is TRBV7-9; a possible D gene is TRBD1 (5 bases). V was trimmed by 1 base and J by 9 bases, leaving 10 bases between them. Looked up from germline, CDR1 is SEHNR and CDR2 is FQNEAQ (reference sequence). This CDR3 comprises 14 residues. CDR3 nucleotides: TGTGCCAGCAGCTTAGGGGGGGAGGCTTCACCCCTCCACTTT. Its protein product is CASSLGGEASPLHF.

The chain joins TRBV21-1 to TRBJ1-1. TRBV21-1 is a known pseudogene. The CDR3 extends over 16 amino acids. CDR3 sequence reads: CASSDKAPHPNTEAFF. The CDR3 DNA reads as TGTGCCAGCAGCGACAAAGCGCCTCATCCGAACACTGAAGCTTTCTTT.

In its sample, this clone was seen once. The rearrangement links TRBV29-1 to TRBJ2-5, with D possibly being TRBD2 (6 bases). CDR3 size: 13 residues. CDR1 SQVTM and CDR2 ANQGSEA come from the germline V gene. V was cut by 4 bases and J by 2 bases, with 11 bases left in between. CDR3 nucleotide sequence: TGCAGCGTTGGGGTTGGGGGGCAAGAGACCCAGTACTTC. It is translated as CSVGVGGQETQYF. Drawing the rest from reference TRBV29-1 and TRBJ2-5, the complete variable domain is SAVISQKPSRDICQRGTSLTIQCQVDSQVTMMFWYRQQPGQSLTLIATANQGSEATYESGFVIDKFPISRPNLTFSTLTVSNMSPEDSSIYLCSVGVGGQETQYFGPGTRLLVL.

The genes are TRBV7-8 and TRBJ1-3; D is uncertain. The CDR3 totals 17 residues. In germline, CDR1 is SGHVS, CDR2 FQNEAQ. Trimming took off 5 bases at V and 0 bases at J, with 17 bases between the two ends. CDR3: CASSVTGLRNSGNTIYF. Here the CDR3 DNA reads TGTGCCAGCAGCGTGACGGGCCTCAGGAACTCTGGAAACACCATATATTTT.

This chain uses TRBV29-1 with TRBJ2-5; 8 bases line up with TRBD1. Germline V gene sequence: CDR1 SQVTM, CDR2 ANQGSEA. The V gene end was trimmed by 5 bases and the J gene end by 7 bases; junction bases not matched to a gene: 9. CDR3 length: 13 residues. This chain's CDR3 is CSVQTGARGTQYF. CDR3 sequence (DNA): TGCAGCGTTCAGACAGGGGCGCGGGGGACCCAGTACTTC.

The chain is built from TRBV18 and TRBJ1-6, with 9 bases matching TRBD1. Germline CDR1 KGHSH, CDR2 LQKENI. V lost 2 bases, J lost 3 bases, and 5 bases stayed unmatched. This CDR3 has 17 residues. CDR3 DNA: TGTGCCAGCTCACCAACCCGGACAGGGGACTATAATTCACCCCTCCACTTT. It is translated as CASSPTRTGDYNSPLHF.

V gene TRBV29-1 combines with J gene TRBJ1-4; no clear D. V was trimmed by 5 bases and J by 4 bases, leaving 8 bases between them. The CDR3 has 12 amino acids. CDR1 SQVTM and CDR2 ANQGSEA come from the germline V gene. The CDR3 DNA sequence: TGCAGCGTTTTAGACGGTAATGAAAAACTGTTTTTT. It specifies CSVLDGNEKLFF. The full variable domain, completed using reference TRBV29-1 and TRBJ1-4, is SAVISQKPSRDICQRGTSLTIQCQVDSQVTMMFWYRQQPGQSLTLIATANQGSEATYESGFVIDKFPISRPNLTFSTLTVSNMSPEDSSIYLCSVLDGNEKLFFGSGTQLSVL.

This clone was detected a few times. This chain joins TRBV5-1 and TRBJ2-5; 7 bases are a match to TRBD1. This CDR3 has 13 residues. Per germline, CDR1 SGHRS and CDR2 YFSETQ. Trimming took 5 bases from V and 2 from J; bases not matched to a gene: 3. CDR3 DNA sequence: TGCGCCAGCAGGGTGGGACAGCAAGAGACCCAGTACTTC. Amino acids: CASRVGQQETQYF.

The V and J genes are TRBV24-1 and TRBJ2-1; 10 bases line up with TRBD1. With 7 bases clipped from V and 9 bases from J, the junction kept 5 bases outside the gene matches. The CDR3 length is 13 residues. The germline V gene has CDR1 KGHDR and CDR2 SFDVKD. CDR3 sequence (DNA): TGTGCCACCAGGCTGACAGGGGGCGGTGAGCAGTTCTTC. Its translation is CATRLTGGGEQFF.